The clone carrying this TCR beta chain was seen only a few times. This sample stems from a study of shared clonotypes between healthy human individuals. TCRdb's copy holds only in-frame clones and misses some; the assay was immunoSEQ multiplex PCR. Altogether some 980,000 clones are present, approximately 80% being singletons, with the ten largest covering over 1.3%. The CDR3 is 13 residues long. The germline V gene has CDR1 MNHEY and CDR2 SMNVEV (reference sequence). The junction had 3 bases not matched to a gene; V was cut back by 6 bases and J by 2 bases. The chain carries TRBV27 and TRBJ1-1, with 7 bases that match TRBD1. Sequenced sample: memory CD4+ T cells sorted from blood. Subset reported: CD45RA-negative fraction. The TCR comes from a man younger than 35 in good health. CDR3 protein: CASRGTANTEAFF. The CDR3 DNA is TGTGCCAGCAGGGGGACAGCAAACACTGAAGCTTTCTTT.